This T cell receptor (beta chain) was sequenced for a study of blood T cell repertoires in COVID-19. Study-wide context: Sites in the United States, Italy and Spain provided acute and convalescent COVID-19 samples. Sources were T cells, B-cell-depleted T cells, or PBMCs; the material itself was cDNA or gDNA.

Per the study methods: Reference gene primer amplification gave nucleated cell count estimates. TCRdb keeps only in-frame clones here, not all; method: immunoSEQ multiplex PCR. Clone size and V and J calls were adopted from that table, with D and trimming inferred from the DNA. Among about 200,000 clones, around 83% were seen once, and the ten largest hold about 5%. The CDR3 is 16 amino acids. The germline V gene has CDR1 SGHRS and CDR2 YFSETQ. V lost 2 bases, J lost 1 base, and 6 bases stayed unmatched. This TCR was recovered from an elderly woman with acute or convalescent COVID-19. Sequences were obtained from peripheral blood. V usage is TRBV5-1 and J usage is TRBJ2-4, with TRBD1 identical over 7 bases. As DNA, the CDR3 is TGCGCCAGCAGCTTCACAGGGGTTGGGGCCAAAAACATTCAGTACTTC. As protein: CASSFTGVGAKNIQYF.